The rows below give T cell receptor beta chains drawn from one sample of a study of blood T cell repertoires in COVID-19. The data were produced by immunoSEQ multiplex PCR, yet TCRdb's version contains in-frame clones alone and is incomplete. The table shows about 440,000 clones, with approximately 90% occurring only once. Source material: peripheral blood. The source is a woman in her twenties or thirties with acute or convalescent COVID-19. The CDR3 runs from the conserved cysteine through the conserved F or W. The D gene is left open where the match is weak. Only some rows state a clone size, as once, few, many or a class for expanded clones.

TRBD1	-	TRBV7-9	TRBJ1-2	TGTGCCAGCAGCTTCGGATACACGACAGGGGATGGCTACACCTTC	CASSFGYTTGDGYTF
TRBD2	-	TRBV5-4	TRBJ2-1	TGTGCCAGCAGCTCCAGCGGGGGGGCCTACAATGAGCAGTTCTTC	CASSSSGGAYNEQFF
-	-	TRBV10-1	TRBJ1-5	TGCGCCACCTCCACAAGAAATAGCAATCAGCCCCAGCATTTT	CATSTRNSNQPQHF
-	-	TRBV2	TRBJ2-2	TGTGCCAGCAGCGAGTCCAGACTCCACACCGGGGAGCTGTTTTTT	CASSESRLHTGELFF
-	-	TRBV2	TRBJ1-1	TGTGCCAGCCATAAAGACGGGAAAGGCACTGAAGCTTTCTTT	CASHKDGKGTEAFF
-	-	TRBV19	TRBJ1-5	TGTGCCAGTAGTACAACAGGGTATGATCAGCCCCAGCATTTT	CASSTTGYDQPQHF
TRBD1	-	TRBV15	TRBJ1-5	TGTGCCACCAGCAGAGATCTTAGGACAGGGGTCAATCAGCCCCAGCATTTT	CATSRDLRTGVNQPQHF
TRBD1	-	TRBV6-1	TRBJ2-1	TGTGCCAGCAGTGAATGGGACAGGGTCTACAATGAGCAGTTCTTC	CASSEWDRVYNEQFF
TRBD1	once	TRBV4-1	TRBJ2-7	TGCGCCAGCAGCCAAGATTCCGGGACAGTGTACTACGAGCAGTACTTC	CASSQDSGTVYYEQYF
-	few	TRBV30	TRBJ1-1	TGTGCCTGGAGTGTAGCGCGGAATGAAGCTTTCTTT	CAWSVARNEAFF
-	-	TRBV9	TRBJ2-5	TGTGCCAGCAACCCCACAGGGAAAGAGACCCAGTACTTC	CASNPTGKETQYF
-	once	TRBV21-1	TRBJ1-5	TGTGCCAGCAGCCGGAAGGGGACAGGGGTCCAGCCCCAGCATTTT	CASSRKGTGVQPQHF
-	-	TRBV19	TRBJ1-1	TGTGCCAGTAGTACACCGGAGGGGAGGAGGCGGAACACTGAAGCTTTCTTT	CASSTPEGRRRNTEAFF
TRBD2	-	TRBV2	TRBJ2-3	TGTGCCAGCTTTGGACTAGCGACAACAGATACGCAGTATTTT	CASFGLATTDTQYF
TRBD1	-	TRBV5-6	TRBJ1-6	TGTGCCAGCAGCTTCGGGCAGGGGGTTTTTTTGAATTCACCCCTCCACTTT	CASSFGQGVFLNSPLHF
-	-	TRBV29-1	TRBJ1-2	TGCAGCGGATACCTTCAGGAAGGCTATGGCTACACCTTC	CSGYLQEGYGYTF
-	-	TRBV27	TRBJ2-3	TGTGCCAGCAGTTTATCTGTCGGTTCTCCACCAGATACGCAGTATTTT	CASSLSVGSPPDTQYF
-	-	TRBV5-1	TRBJ2-7	TGCGCCAGCAGCTTGGCTCAGGGATCCTACTACGAGCAGTACTTC	CASSLAQGSYYEQYF
-	-	TRBV6-5	TRBJ2-7	TGTGCCAGCACCAGTCCCCGGGGAGGAACCTACGAGCAGTACTTC	CASTSPRGGTYEQYF
-	once	TRBV13	TRBJ1-6	TGTGCCAGCAGCTTACAGGGGATCTCCTATAATTCACCCCTCCACTTT	CASSLQGISYNSPLHF
-	-	TRBV29-1	TRBJ2-3	TGCAGCGTTTTAACGGGTACGGATACGCAGTATTTT	CSVLTGTDTQYF
TRBD1	-	TRBV5-1	TRBJ2-7	TGCGCCAGCAGTCCCACAGGGGAATACGAGCAGTACTTC	CASSPTGEYEQYF
TRBD1	-	TRBV3-1/TRBV3-2	TRBJ1-6	TGTGCCAGCAGCCACCGTGGACAGGGAAGATCACCCCTCCACTTT	CASSHRGQGRSPLHF
TRBD1	-	TRBV19	TRBJ1-1	TGTGCCAGTAGCACGGGACAGAAAAGAGTGAACACTGAAGCTTTCTTT	CASSTGQKRVNTEAFF
-	-	TRBV5-6	TRBJ1-4	TGTGCCAGCAGCTTCGGACTGACCGGACAGTTTGAACTGTTTTTT	CASSFGLTGQFELFF
TRBD2	once	TRBV5-1	TRBJ2-3	TGCGCCAGCAGCTTTCTGAGCGGGGGTTCAACAGATACGCAGTATTTT	CASSFLSGGSTDTQYF
TRBD1	-	TRBV29-1	TRBJ2-7	TGCAGCGCCATGGGACAGGACGAATACGAGCAGTACTTC	CSAMGQDEYEQYF
-	-	TRBV24-1	TRBJ2-5	TGTGCCACCAGTGATCCCCGGACAGCCCAAGAGACCCAGTACTTC	CATSDPRTAQETQYF
TRBD1	-	TRBV28	TRBJ2-2	TGTGCCAGCAGTTCCACAGGGGGCTCTAACACCGGGGAGCTGTTTTTT	CASSSTGGSNTGELFF
TRBD1	-	TRBV6-6	TRBJ2-5	TGTGCCAGCAGTTACTCGAGGACAGGGCTCCAAGAGACCCAGTACTTC	CASSYSRTGLQETQYF
TRBD1	-	TRBV18	TRBJ2-5	TGTGCCAGCTCACCGGGACAGGGCCAGACCCAGTACTTC	CASSPGQGQTQYF
-	few	TRBV2	TRBJ2-4	TGTGCCAGCAGTGACTCCGGGTTAAAAAACATTCAGTACTTC	CASSDSGLKNIQYF
-	-	TRBV28	TRBJ1-5	TGTGCCAGCAGTTTAGTCGGGACTCCCACCAATCAGCCCCAGCATTTT	CASSLVGTPTNQPQHF
TRBD1	-	TRBV9	TRBJ2-2	TGTGCCAGCAGCGGGGACAGCCCCACCGGGGAGCTGTTTTTT	CASSGDSPTGELFF
-	-	TRBV2	TRBJ1-6	TGTGCCAGCAGTCCTGTAGAAGGGGGTTCACCCCTCCACTTT	CASSPVEGGSPLHF
-	-	TRBV2	TRBJ2-7	TGTGCCAGCAGTTCACCGACAGGAAGATCCTACGAGCAGTACTTC	CASSSPTGRSYEQYF
TRBD1	-	TRBV18	TRBJ1-2	TGTGCCAGCTCATCGGGGAACTGGGACAGACCTTATGGCTACACCTTC	CASSSGNWDRPYGYTF
TRBD2	-	TRBV5-6	TRBJ2-7	TGTGCCAGCAGCCCCGGACTAGCGGCCTACGAGCAGTACTTC	CASSPGLAAYEQYF
-	-	TRBV2	TRBJ2-1	TGTGCCCCAGAGGGCGGGGAATACAATGAGCAGTTCTTC	CAPEGGEYNEQFF
-	-	TRBV5-4	TRBJ1-1	TGTGCCAGCAGCATCACAGAGAACACTGAAGCTTTCTTT	CASSITENTEAFF
TRBD2	-	TRBV7-9	TRBJ2-3	TGTGCCAGCAGCTTAGGACTAGCCCCAGATACGCAGTATTTT	CASSLGLAPDTQYF
-	-	TRBV7-2	TRBJ2-7	TGTGCCAGCAGCTTAGATTCGGGACTGACCTACGAGCAGTACTTC	CASSLDSGLTYEQYF
TRBD1	-	TRBV6-5	TRBJ2-2	TGTGCCAGCAGAGGACAGGCCACCGGGGAGCTGTTTTTT	CASRGQATGELFF
TRBD2	-	TRBV19	TRBJ2-1	TGTGCCAGTAGCGACCATACTAGCGGGGGGGCGTATGAGCAGTTCTTC	CASSDHTSGGAYEQFF
-	-	TRBV19	TRBJ1-1	TGTGCCAGTAGTCCAGCGGGGAGGGCTGAAGCTTTCTTT	CASSPAGRAEAFF
TRBD2	-	TRBV2	TRBJ2-3	TGTGCCAGCAGTGAAGATAGCGGGGGCGAAAAGGGAGCCACAGATACGCAGTATTTT	CASSEDSGGEKGATDTQYF
-	-	TRBV3-1/TRBV3-2	TRBJ1-5	TGTGCCAGCAGCCAAGGGTGGGCTAGCAATCAGCCCCAGCATTTT	CASSQGWASNQPQHF